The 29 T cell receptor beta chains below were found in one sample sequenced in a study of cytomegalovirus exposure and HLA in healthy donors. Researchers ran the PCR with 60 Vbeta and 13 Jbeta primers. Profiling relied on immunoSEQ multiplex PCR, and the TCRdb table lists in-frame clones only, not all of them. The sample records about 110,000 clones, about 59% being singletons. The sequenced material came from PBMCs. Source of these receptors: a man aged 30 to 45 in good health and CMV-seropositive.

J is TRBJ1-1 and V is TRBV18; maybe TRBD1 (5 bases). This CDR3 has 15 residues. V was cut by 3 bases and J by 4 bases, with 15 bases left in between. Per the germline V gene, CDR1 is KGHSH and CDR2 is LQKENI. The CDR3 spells CASSPPGGGVTEAFF. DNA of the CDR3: TGTGCCAGCTCACCCCCGGGGGGGGGAGTCACTGAAGCTTTCTTT.

As DNA, the CDR3 is TGTGCCAGCGGAGATGCAGATACGCAGTATTTT. It specifies CASGDADTQYF. The V call is TRBV28, the J call TRBJ2-3; D call uncertain. This CDR3 is built from 11 residues. The germline V and J ends were trimmed by 8 bases and 4 bases, with 7 bases remaining between them. CDR1 MDHEN and CDR2 SYDVKM come from the germline V gene. Full variable domain (missing parts from reference TRBV28 and TRBJ2-3): DVKVTQSSRYLVKRTGEKVFLECVQDMDHENMFWYRQDPGLGLRLIYFSYDVKMKEKGDIPEGYSVSREKKERFSLILESASTNQTSMYLCASGDADTQYFGPGTRLTVL.

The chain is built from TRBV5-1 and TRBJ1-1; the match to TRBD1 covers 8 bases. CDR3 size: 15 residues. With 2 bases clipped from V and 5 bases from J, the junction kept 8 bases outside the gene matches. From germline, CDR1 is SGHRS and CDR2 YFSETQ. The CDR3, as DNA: TGCGCCAGCAGCTTCCTGCAGGGGGCGCGGACTGAAGCTTTCTTT. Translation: CASSFLQGARTEAFF.

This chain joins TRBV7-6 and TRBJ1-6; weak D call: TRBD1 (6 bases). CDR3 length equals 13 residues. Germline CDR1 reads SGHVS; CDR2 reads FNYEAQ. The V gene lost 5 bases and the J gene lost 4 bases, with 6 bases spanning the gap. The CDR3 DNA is TGTGCCAGCAGCGGACAGTATAATTCACCCCTCCACTTT. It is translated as CASSGQYNSPLHF.

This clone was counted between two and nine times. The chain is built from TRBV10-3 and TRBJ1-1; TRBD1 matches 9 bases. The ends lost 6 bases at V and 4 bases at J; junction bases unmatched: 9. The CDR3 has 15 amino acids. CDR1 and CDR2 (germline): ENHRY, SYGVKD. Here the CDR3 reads CAISEDTGGFTEAFF. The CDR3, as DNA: TGTGCCATCAGCGAAGATACAGGGGGCTTCACTGAAGCTTTCTTT.

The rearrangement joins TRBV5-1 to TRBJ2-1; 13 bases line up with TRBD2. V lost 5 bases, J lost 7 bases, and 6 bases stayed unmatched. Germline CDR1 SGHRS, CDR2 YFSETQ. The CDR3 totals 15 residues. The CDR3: CASRHGLAGVNEQFF. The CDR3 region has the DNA TGCGCCAGCAGACATGGACTAGCGGGGGTTAATGAGCAGTTCTTC. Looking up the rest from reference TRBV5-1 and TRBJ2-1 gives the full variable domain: KAGVTQTPRYLIKTRGQQVTLSCSPISGHRSVSWYQQTPGQGLQFLFEYFSETQRNKGNFPGRFSGRQFSNSRSEMNVSTLELGDSALYLCASRHGLAGVNEQFFGPGTRLTVL.

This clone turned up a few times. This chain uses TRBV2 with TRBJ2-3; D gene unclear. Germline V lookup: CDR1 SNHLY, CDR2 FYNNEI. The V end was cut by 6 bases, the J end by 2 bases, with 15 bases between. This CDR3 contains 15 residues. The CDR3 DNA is TGTGCCAGCAGCCCCCGGGTCCAGCCCACAGATACGCAGTATTTT. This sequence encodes CASSPRVQPTDTQYF.

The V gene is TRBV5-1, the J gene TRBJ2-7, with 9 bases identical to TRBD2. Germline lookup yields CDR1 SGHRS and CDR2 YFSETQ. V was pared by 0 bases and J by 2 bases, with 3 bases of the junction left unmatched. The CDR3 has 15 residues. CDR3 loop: CASSLGLAGTYEQYF. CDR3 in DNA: TGCGCCAGCAGCTTGGGGCTAGCGGGGACCTACGAGCAGTACTTC.

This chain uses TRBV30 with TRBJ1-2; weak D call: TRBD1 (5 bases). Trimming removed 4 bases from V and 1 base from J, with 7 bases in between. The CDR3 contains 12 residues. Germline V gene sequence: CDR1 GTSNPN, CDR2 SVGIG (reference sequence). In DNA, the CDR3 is TGTGCCTGGAACAGGTATAACTATGGCTACACCTTC. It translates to CAWNRYNYGYTF.

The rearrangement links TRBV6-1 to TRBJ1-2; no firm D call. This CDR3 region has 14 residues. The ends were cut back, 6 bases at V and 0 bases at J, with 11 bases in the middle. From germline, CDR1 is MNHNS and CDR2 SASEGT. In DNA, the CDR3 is TGTGCCAGCAGCACCGGGAAGTCTAACTATGGCTACACCTTC. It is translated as CASSTGKSNYGYTF.

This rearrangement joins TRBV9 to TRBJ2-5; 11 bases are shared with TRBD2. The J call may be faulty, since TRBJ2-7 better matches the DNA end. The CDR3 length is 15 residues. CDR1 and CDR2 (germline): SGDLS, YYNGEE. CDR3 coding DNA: TGTGCCAGCAGCGGGGGACTAGCGGATTCCTACGAGCAGTACTTC. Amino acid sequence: CASSGGLADSYEQYF.

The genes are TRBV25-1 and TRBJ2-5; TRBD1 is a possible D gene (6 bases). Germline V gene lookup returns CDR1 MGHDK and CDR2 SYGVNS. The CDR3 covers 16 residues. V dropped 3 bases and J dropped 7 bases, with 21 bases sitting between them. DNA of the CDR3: TGTGCCAGCAGTGACCCCGGCCGGGACACCCAGGGGACCCAGTACTTC. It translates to CASSDPGRDTQGTQYF.

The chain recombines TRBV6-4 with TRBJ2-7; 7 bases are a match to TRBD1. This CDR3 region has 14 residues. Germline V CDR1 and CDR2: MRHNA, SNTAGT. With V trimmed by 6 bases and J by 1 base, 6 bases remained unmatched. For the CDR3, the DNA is TGTGCCAGCAGCCGGGACAGTTTTTCCTACGAGCAGTACTTC. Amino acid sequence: CASSRDSFSYEQYF.

The DNA of the CDR3 is TGCGCCAGCAGCTTGGGGGACAGGGATTCACCCCTCCACTTT. Residues: CASSLGDRDSPLHF. This chain joins TRBV5-1 and TRBJ1-6, with 9 bases aligning to TRBD1. The CDR3 totals 14 residues. The V gene end was trimmed by 0 bases and the J gene end by 8 bases; junction bases not matched to a gene: 0. The germline CDR1 and CDR2 sequences are SGHRS and YFSETQ.

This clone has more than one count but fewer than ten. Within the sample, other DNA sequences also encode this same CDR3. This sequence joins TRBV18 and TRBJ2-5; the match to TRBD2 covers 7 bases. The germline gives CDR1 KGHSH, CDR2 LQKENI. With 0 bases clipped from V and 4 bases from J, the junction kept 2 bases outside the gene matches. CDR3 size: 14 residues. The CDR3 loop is CASSPPGGRETQYF. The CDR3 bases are TGTGCCAGCTCACCACCGGGCGGGAGAGAGACCCAGTACTTC.

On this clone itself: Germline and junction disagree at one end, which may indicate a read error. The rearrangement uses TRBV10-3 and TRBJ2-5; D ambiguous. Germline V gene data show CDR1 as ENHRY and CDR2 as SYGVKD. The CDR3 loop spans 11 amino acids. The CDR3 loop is CAISVGEAQYF. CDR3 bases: TGTGCCATCAGTGTAGGAGAGGCCCAGTACTTC.

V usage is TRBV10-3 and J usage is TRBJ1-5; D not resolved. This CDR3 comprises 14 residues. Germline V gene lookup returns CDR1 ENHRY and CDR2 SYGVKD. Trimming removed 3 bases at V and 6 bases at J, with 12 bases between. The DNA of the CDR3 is TGTGCCATCAGTGAAGTTGCGGGTACTCAGCCCCAGCATTTT. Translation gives CAISEVAGTQPQHF.

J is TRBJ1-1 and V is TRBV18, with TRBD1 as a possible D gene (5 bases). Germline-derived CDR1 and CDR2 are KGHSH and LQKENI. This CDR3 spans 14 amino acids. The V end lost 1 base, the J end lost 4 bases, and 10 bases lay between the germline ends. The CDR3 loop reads CASSPRGGSTEAFF. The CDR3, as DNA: TGTGCCAGCTCACCACGGGGGGGGAGCACTGAAGCTTTCTTT. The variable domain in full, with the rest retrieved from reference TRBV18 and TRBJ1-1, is NAGVMQNPRHLVRRRGQEARLRCSPMKGHSHVYWYRQLPEEGLKFMVYLQKENIIDESGMPKERFSAEFPKEGPSILRIQQVVRGDSAAYFCASSPRGGSTEAFFGQGTRLTVV.

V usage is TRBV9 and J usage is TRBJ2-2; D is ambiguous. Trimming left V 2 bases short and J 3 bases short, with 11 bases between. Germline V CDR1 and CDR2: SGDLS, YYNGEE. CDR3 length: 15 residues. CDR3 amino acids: CASSVTVLDTGELFF. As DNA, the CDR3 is TGTGCCAGCAGCGTCACGGTGCTCGACACCGGGGAGCTGTTTTTT.

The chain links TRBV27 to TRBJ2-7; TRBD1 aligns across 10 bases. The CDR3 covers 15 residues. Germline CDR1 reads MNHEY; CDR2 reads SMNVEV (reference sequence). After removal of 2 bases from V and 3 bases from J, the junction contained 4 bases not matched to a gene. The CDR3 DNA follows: TGTGCCAGCAGTTTAGGGACAGGGGATCTCTACGAGCAGTACTTC. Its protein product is CASSLGTGDLYEQYF.

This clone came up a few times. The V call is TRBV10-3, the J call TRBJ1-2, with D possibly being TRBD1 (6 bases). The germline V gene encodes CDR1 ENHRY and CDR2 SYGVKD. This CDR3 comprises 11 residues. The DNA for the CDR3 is TGTGCAGGTCGGGGGGCCACTGGCTACACCTTC. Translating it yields CAGRGATGYTF.

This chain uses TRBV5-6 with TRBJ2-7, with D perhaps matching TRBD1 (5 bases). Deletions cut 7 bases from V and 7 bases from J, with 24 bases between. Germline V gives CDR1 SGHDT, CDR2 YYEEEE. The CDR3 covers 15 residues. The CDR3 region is CASFPMNVGRGEQYF. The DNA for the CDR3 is TGTGCCAGCTTCCCCATGAATGTGGGGCGAGGAGAGCAGTACTTC.

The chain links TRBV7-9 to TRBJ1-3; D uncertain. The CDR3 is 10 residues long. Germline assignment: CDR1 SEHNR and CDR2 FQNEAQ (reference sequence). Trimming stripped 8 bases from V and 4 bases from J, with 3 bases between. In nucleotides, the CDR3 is TGTGCCAGCTCGGGAAACACCATATATTTT. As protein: CASSGNTIYF.

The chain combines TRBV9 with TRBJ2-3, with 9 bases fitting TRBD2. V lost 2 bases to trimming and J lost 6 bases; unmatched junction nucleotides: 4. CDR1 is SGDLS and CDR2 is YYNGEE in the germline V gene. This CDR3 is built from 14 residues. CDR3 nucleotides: TGTGCCAGCAGCGTCAGCGGGGGGTTGGATACGCAGTATTTT. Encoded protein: CASSVSGGLDTQYF.

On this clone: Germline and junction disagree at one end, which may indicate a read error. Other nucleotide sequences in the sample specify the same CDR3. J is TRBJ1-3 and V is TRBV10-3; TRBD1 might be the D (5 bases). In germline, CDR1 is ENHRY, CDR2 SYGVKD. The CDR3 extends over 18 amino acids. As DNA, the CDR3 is TGTGCTATCAGTGAGTCGAGTCTGGGGCTATACTCTGGAAACACCATATATTTT. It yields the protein CAISESSLGLYSGNTIYF.

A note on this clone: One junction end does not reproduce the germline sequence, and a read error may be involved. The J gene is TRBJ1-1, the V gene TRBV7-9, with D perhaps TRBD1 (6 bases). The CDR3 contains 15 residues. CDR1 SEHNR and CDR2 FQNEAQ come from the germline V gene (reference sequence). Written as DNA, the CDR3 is TGTGCCGGCAGCCCCAGTGCCAGGGGAGACACTGAAGCTTTCTTT. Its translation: CAGSPSARGDTEAFF.

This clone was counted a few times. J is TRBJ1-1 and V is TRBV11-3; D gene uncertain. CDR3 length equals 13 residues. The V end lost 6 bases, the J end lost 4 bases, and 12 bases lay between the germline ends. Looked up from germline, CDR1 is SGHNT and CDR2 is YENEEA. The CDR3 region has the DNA TGTGCCAGCAGTTCGACGGGGAGCACTGAAGCTTTCTTT. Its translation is CASSSTGSTEAFF.

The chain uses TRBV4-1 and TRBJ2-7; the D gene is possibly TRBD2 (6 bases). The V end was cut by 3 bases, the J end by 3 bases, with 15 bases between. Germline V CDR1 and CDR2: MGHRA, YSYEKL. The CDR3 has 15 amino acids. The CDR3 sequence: CASSHADYGGYEQYF. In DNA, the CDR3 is TGCGCCAGCAGCCATGCAGACTACGGGGGCTACGAGCAGTACTTC.

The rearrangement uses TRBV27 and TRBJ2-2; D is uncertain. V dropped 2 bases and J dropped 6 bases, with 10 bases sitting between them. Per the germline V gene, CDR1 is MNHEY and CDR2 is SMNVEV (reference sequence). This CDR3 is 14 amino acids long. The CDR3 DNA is TGTGCCAGCAGTTTAATATACTACCCCGGGGAGCTGTTTTTT. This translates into CASSLIYYPGELFF.